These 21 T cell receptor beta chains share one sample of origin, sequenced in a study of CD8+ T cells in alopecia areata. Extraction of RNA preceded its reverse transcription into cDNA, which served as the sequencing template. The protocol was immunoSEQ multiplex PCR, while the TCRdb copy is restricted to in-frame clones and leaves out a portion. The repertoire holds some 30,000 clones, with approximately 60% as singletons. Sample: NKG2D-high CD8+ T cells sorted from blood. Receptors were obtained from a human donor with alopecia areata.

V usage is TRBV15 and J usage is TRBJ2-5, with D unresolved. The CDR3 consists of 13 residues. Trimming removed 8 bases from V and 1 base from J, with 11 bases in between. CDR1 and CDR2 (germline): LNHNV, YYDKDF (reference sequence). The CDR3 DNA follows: TGTGCCACCGCCGCCGGACGCCAAGAGACCCAGTACTTC. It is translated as CATAAGRQETQYF.

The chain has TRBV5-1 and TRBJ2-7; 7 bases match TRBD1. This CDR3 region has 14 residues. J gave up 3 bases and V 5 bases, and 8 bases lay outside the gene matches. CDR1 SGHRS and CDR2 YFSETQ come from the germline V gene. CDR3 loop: CASSWWAGGYEQYF. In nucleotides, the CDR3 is TGCGCCAGCAGTTGGTGGGCAGGGGGCTACGAGCAGTACTTC.

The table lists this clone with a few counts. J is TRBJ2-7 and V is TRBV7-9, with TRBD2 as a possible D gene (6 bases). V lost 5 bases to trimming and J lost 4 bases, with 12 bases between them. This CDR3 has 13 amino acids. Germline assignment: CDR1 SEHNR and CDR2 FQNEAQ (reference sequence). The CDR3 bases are TGTGCCAGCAGCGAGCCGGGAGAGTACGAGCAGTACTTC. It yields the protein CASSEPGEYEQYF.

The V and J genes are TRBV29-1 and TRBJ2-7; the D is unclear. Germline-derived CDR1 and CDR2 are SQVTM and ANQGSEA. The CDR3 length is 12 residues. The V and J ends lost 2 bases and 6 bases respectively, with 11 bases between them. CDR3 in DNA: TGCAGCGTTGAAAGCCGTCGCGGCGAGCAGTACTTC. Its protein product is CSVESRRGEQYF.

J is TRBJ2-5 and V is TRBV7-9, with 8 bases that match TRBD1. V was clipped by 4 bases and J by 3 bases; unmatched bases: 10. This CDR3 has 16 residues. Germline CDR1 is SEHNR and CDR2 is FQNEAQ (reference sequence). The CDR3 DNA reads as TGTGCCAGCAGCTCATCGCGTGGGACAGGAGAAGAGACCCAGTACTTC. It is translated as CASSSSRGTGEETQYF.

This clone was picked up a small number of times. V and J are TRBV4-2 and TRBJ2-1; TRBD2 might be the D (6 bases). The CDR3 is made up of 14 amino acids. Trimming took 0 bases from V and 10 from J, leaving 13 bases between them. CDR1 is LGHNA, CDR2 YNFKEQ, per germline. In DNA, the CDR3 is TGTGCCAGCAGCCAAGACTCCGGGGGTTACGAGCAGTTCTTC. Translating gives CASSQDSGGYEQFF.

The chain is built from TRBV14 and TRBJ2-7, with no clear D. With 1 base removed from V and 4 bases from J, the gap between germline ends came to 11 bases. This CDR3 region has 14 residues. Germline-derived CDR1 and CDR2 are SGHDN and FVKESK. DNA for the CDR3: TGTGCCAGCAGCCAAGTTCCGGAGTGGTACGAGCAGTACTTC. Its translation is CASSQVPEWYEQYF.

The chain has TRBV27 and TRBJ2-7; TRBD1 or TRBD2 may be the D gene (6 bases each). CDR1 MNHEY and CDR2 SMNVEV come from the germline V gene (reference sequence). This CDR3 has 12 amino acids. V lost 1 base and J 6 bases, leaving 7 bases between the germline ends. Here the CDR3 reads CASSLWGAEQYF. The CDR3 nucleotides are TGTGCCAGCAGTTTATGGGGGGCCGAGCAGTACTTC.

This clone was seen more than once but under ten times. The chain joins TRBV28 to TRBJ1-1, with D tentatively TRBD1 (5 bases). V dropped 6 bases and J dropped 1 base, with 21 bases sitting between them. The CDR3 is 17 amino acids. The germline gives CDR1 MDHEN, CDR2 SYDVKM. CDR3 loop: CASSPTEEGTGNTEAFF. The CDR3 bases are TGTGCCAGCAGCCCAACGGAGGAAGGGACGGGGAACACTGAAGCTTTCTTT.

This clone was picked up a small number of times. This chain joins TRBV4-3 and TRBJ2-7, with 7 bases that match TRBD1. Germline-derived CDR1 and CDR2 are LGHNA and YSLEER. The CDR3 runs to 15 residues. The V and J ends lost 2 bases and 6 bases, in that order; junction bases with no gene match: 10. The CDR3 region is CASSQTGTATGEQYF. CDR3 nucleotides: TGCGCCAGCAGCCAAACCGGGACAGCCACGGGCGAGCAGTACTTC.

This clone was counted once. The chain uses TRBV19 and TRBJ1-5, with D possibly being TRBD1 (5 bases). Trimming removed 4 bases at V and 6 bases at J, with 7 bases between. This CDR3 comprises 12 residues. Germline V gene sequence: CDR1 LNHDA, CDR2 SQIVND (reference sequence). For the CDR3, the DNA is TGTGCCAGTAGTACAGGGTTTCAGCCCCAGCATTTT. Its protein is CASSTGFQPQHF.

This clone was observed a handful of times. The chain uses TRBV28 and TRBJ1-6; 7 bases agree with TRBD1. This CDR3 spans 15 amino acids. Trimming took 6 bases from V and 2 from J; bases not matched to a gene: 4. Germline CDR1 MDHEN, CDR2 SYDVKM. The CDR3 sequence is CASSYGTAYNSPLHF. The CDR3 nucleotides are TGTGCCAGCAGCTACGGGACAGCCTATAATTCACCCCTCCACTTT.

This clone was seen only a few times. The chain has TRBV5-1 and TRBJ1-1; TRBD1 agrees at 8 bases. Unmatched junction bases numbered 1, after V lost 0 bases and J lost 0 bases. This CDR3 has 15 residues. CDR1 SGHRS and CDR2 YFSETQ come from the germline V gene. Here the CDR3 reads CASSLGQGMNTEAFF. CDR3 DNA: TGCGCCAGCAGCTTGGGACAGGGGATGAACACTGAAGCTTTCTTT.

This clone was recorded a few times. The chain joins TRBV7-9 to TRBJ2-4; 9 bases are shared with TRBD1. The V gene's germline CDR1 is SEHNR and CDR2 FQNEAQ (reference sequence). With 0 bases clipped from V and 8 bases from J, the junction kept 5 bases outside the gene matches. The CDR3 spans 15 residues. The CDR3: CASSLAPQGADIQYF. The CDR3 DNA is TGTGCCAGCAGCTTAGCCCCACAGGGGGCGGACATTCAGTACTTC.

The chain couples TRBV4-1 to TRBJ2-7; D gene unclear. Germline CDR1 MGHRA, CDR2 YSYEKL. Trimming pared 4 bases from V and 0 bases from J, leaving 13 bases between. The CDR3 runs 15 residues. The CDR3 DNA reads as TGCGCCAGCAGCCTTGTAGGGTCGGCCTCCTACGAGCAGTACTTC. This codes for CASSLVGSASYEQYF.

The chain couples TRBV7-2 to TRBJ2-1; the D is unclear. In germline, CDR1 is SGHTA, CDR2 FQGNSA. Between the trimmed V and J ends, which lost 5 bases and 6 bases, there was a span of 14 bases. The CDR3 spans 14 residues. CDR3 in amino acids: CASSVPLSFNEQFF. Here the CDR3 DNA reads TGTGCCAGCAGCGTCCCGCTATCTTTCAATGAGCAGTTCTTC. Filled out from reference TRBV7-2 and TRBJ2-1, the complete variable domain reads GAGVSQSPSNKVTEKGKDVELRCDPISGHTALYWYRQSLGQGLEFLIYFQGNSAPDKSGLPSDRFSAERTGGSVSTLTIQRTQQEDSAVYLCASSVPLSFNEQFFGPGTRLTVL.

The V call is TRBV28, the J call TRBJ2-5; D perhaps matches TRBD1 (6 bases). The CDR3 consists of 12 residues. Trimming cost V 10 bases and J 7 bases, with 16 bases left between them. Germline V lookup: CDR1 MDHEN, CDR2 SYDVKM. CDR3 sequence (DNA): TGTGCCATCTCACAGGGAAGTGGGACCCAGTACTTC. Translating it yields CAISQGSGTQYF. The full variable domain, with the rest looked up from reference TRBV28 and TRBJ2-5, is DVKVTQSSRYLVKRTGEKVFLECVQDMDHENMFWYRQDPGLGLRLIYFSYDVKMKEKGDIPEGYSVSREKKERFSLILESASTNQTSMYLCAISQGSGTQYFGPGTRLLVL.

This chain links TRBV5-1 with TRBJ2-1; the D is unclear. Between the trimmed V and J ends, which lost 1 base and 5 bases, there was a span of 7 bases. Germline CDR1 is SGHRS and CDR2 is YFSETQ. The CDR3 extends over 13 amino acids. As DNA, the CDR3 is TGCGCCAGCAGCTTGACACAGCACAATGAGCAGTTCTTC. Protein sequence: CASSLTQHNEQFF. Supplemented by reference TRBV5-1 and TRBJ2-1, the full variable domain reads KAGVTQTPRYLIKTRGQQVTLSCSPISGHRSVSWYQQTPGQGLQFLFEYFSETQRNKGNFPGRFSGRQFSNSRSEMNVSTLELGDSALYLCASSLTQHNEQFFGPGTRLTVL.

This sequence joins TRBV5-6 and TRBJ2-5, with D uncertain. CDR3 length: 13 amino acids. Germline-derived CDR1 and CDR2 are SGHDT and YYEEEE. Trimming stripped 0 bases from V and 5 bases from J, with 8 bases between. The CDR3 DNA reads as TGTGCCAGCAGCTTGGAATTGGAGGAGACCCAGTACTTC. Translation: CASSLELEETQYF.

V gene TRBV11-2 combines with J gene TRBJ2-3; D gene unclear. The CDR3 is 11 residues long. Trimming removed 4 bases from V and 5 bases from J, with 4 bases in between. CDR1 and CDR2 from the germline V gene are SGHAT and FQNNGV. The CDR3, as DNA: TGTGCCAGCAGCTCCGGAGATACGCAGTATTTT. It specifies CASSSGDTQYF. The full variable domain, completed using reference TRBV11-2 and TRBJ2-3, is EAGVAQSPRYKIIEKRQSVAFWCNPISGHATLYWYQQILGQGPKLLIQFQNNGVVDDSQLPKDRFSAERLKGVDSTLKIQPAKLEDSAVYLCASSSGDTQYFGPGTRLTVL.

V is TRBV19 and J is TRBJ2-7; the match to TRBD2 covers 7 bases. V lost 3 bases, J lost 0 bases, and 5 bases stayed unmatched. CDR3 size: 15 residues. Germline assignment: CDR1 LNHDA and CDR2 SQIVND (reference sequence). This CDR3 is CASSIGAGASYEQYF. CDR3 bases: TGTGCCAGTAGTATCGGGGCGGGAGCCTCCTACGAGCAGTACTTC.